This T cell receptor (beta chain) originates from a study of CD8 T cells in Susac syndrome. Germline assignment: CDR1 MNHNS and CDR2 SASEGT. There are 12 residues in the CDR3. Trimming removed 4 bases from V and 4 bases from J, with 4 bases in between. This clonotype was observed a single time. With random hexamers, about 0.5 to 1 ug RNA was reverse transcribed. By means of immunoSEQ multiplex PCR, TCR beta CDR3 spanning 54 Vbeta and 13 Jbeta underwent amplification. One entry per CDR3 protein, called by TCRdb with MiXCR from the immunoSEQ multiplex PCR reads. The sample contains about 290,000 distinct CDR3 sequences, roughly 85% of which appear only once. Sequencing targeted TCR beta in blood CD8+ and CD4+ T cells.

The clonotype comes from a human donor with multiple sclerosis. V usage is TRBV6-1 and J usage is TRBJ2-2; D gene unclear. The sequenced sample consisted of CD8+ T cells from PBMCs. CDR3 DNA sequence: TGTGCCAGCAGTGGCCTCACCGGGGAGCTGTTTTTT. This encodes CASSGLTGELFF.